Each of the 23 T cell receptor beta chains below was sequenced from the same sample in a study of blood T cells in healthy people across ages. Using a J-beta primer mix together with a sample-barcoded 5' primer, a second PCR was run for about 7 to 12 cycles. TCRdb re-derived calls from the 5' RACE reads in MiXCR, one entry per CDR3 protein. The sample lists 600,000 or so distinct CDR3 sequences; around 31% were seen once. The sequenced sample consisted of blood. All receptors derive from a woman older than 75 in good health.

There are a few counts of this clonotype. This chain links TRBV28 with TRBJ2-5, with D perhaps assigned TRBD1 or TRBD2 (5 bases each). The J call may not be correct, given that the DNA end is closer to TRBJ2-7. Germline V gene sequence: CDR1 MDHEN, CDR2 SYDVKM. CDR3 length equals 15 residues. The CDR3 nucleotides are TGTGCCAGCAGTTTGTGGGGGATCGCGTCGTACGAGCAGTACTTC. It translates to CASSLWGIASYEQYF.

This clonotype was seen ten or more times. The V and J genes are TRBV7-2 and TRBJ2-5; 10 nucleotides align to TRBD2. The germline gives CDR1 SGHTA, CDR2 FQGNSA. J was trimmed by 3 bases and V by 5 bases; bases with no gene match: 3. CDR3 length: 14 residues. CDR3 residues: CASSPSGGEETQYF. CDR3 sequence (DNA): TGTGCCAGCAGCCCTAGCGGGGGAGAAGAGACCCAGTACTTC.

This chain connects TRBV7-3 to TRBJ2-2, with D perhaps matching TRBD2 (5 bases). CDR1 SGHTA and CDR2 FQGTGA come from the germline V gene. V was pared by 5 bases and J by 6 bases, with 13 bases between. The CDR3 runs 14 residues. Here the CDR3 DNA reads TGTGCCAGCAGCCACTCCAAGGGAGCCGGGGAGCTGTTTTTT. It yields the protein CASSHSKGAGELFF. Together with reference TRBV7-3 and TRBJ2-2, the CDR3 gives the full variable domain: GAGVSQTPSNKVTEKGKYVELRCDPISGHTALYWYRQSLGQGPEFLIYFQGTGAADDSGLPNDRFFAVRPEGSVSTLKIQRTERGDSAVYLCASSHSKGAGELFFGEGSRLTVL.

The CDR3 coding sequence is TGTGCCATCAGTGAGTCTTTTCCCCACAGGCAGAACAATGAGCAGTTCTTC. Protein sequence: CAISESFPHRQNNEQFF. The gene calls are TRBV10-3 and TRBJ2-1, with a weak D call TRBD1 (5 bases). The CDR3 runs to 17 residues. Germline CDR1 reads ENHRY; CDR2 reads SYGVKD. The V and J ends lost 0 bases and 5 bases respectively, with 17 bases between them.

There are many counts of this clonotype. J is TRBJ2-3 and V is TRBV3-1; TRBD2 agrees at 7 bases. V dropped 1 base and J dropped 0; count of bases not matched to a gene: 4. CDR3 size: 16 residues. The V gene's germline CDR1 is LGHDT and CDR2 YNNKEL (reference sequence). Here the CDR3 DNA reads TGTGCCAGCAGCCAAGGAGCGGGGACTAGCACAGATACGCAGTATTTT. Translating gives CASSQGAGTSTDTQYF.

This clonotype has only a few counts. The J gene is TRBJ1-2, the V gene TRBV30; tentative D call: TRBD1 (5 bases). This CDR3 comprises 15 residues. Germline CDR1 and CDR2: GTSNPN and SVGIG (reference sequence). V was trimmed by 1 base and J by 1 base, leaving 13 bases between them. CDR3 sequence: CAWSGGPGVNYGYTF. CDR3 sequence (DNA): TGTGCCTGGAGTGGAGGGCCGGGGGTTAACTATGGCTACACCTTC.

This chain links TRBV4-2 with TRBJ1-3, with D perhaps TRBD1 (6 bases). Germline assignment: CDR1 LGHNA and CDR2 YNFKEQ. V lost 0 bases to trimming and J lost 0 bases, with 15 bases between them. The CDR3 is 18 amino acids. The CDR3 spells CASSQDPSGTSSGNTIYF. CDR3 nucleotides: TGTGCCAGCAGCCAAGACCCATCGGGGACAAGCTCTGGAAACACCATATATTTT.

This clonotype was counted a few times. The chain links TRBV2 to TRBJ2-1, with 8 bases matching TRBD1. The CDR3 sequence is 13 residues long. Unmatched junction bases numbered 6, after V lost 8 bases and J lost 6 bases. The germline V gene encodes CDR1 SNHLY and CDR2 FYNNEI. The CDR3 DNA is TGTGCCAGCCGGACAGGGCTGGGCAATGAGCAGTTCTTC. It specifies CASRTGLGNEQFF.

The J gene is TRBJ2-7, the V gene TRBV29-1; 7 bases are shared with TRBD2. Losses at the gene ends were 2 bases for V and 0 bases for J; bases not matched to a gene: 4. The germline gives CDR1 SQVTM, CDR2 ANQGSEA. The CDR3 is 14 amino acids. Here the CDR3 reads CSVERASGSYEQYF. Here the CDR3 DNA reads TGCAGCGTTGAACGGGCTAGCGGCTCCTACGAGCAGTACTTC.

This clonotype was found many times. The chain employs TRBV18 and TRBJ2-5; D may correspond to TRBD1 or TRBD2 (5 bases each). The germline V gene has CDR1 KGHSH and CDR2 LQKENI. The CDR3 sequence is 14 residues long. The ends were cut back, 2 bases at V and 4 bases at J, with 11 bases in the middle. This chain's CDR3 is CASSPIGDRETQYF. For the CDR3, the DNA is TGTGCCAGCTCACCAATTGGGGACCGAGAGACCCAGTACTTC.

A word on this clonotype: A much larger clone lies a single base off, so this may be a read error. This chain joins TRBV6-1 and TRBJ2-4; TRBD2 matches at 7 bases. The end of the DNA aligns better with TRBJ2-7, so the J call may be wrong. The germline V gene encodes CDR1 MNHNS and CDR2 SASEGT. This CDR3 has 13 amino acids. The CDR3 reads CAGSLAVTYEQYF. The CDR3 nucleotides read TGTGCCGGCTCCCTAGCGGTTACCTACGAGCAGTACTTC.

This clonotype was seen only once. This chain joins TRBV7-2 and TRBJ2-2; D is ambiguous. The CDR3 is 11 amino acids. Germline-derived CDR1 and CDR2 are SGHTA and FQGNSA. Trimming pared 7 bases from V and 7 bases from J, leaving 7 bases between. The CDR3 loop reads CASTVGGELFF. The CDR3 DNA is TGTGCCAGCACCGTGGGCGGGGAGCTGTTTTTT.

This rearrangement joins TRBV5-1 to TRBJ1-2, with D possibly matching TRBD1 (5 bases). Germline CDR1 is SGHRS and CDR2 is YFSETQ. CDR3 length: 13 residues. The V end was cut by 3 bases, the J end by 4 bases, with 10 bases between. The CDR3 reads CASSSGEPYGYTF. The CDR3 nucleotides read TGCGCCAGCAGCTCGGGGGAACCCTATGGCTACACCTTC.

The chain uses TRBV28 and TRBJ2-3; tentative D call: TRBD2 (5 bases). Trimming removed 2 bases from V and 6 bases from J, with 15 bases in between. The CDR3 covers 15 residues. CDR1 MDHEN and CDR2 SYDVKM come from the germline V gene. The CDR3 is CASSLGREWVDTQYF. The CDR3 bases are TGTGCCAGCAGTTTAGGACGGGAATGGGTGGATACGCAGTATTTT.

The chain joins TRBV28 to TRBJ2-5; a possible D gene is TRBD2 (6 bases). This CDR3 is built from 15 residues. The germline V gene encodes CDR1 MDHEN and CDR2 SYDVKM. The ends were cut back, 5 bases at V and 11 bases at J, with 24 bases in the middle. This CDR3 reads CASSLGGGWTHEQYF. The CDR3 coding sequence is TGTGCCAGCAGTCTGGGGGGTGGTTGGACCCATGAGCAGTACTTC.

As for this clonotype: A single base separates this from a much larger clone, so it may be a read error. The chain employs TRBV7-2 and TRBJ1-5; 9 bases match TRBD1. V lost 5 bases, J lost 15 bases, and 8 bases stayed unmatched. The CDR3 runs to 12 residues. Germline V CDR1 and CDR2: SGHTA, FQGNSA. In DNA form, the CDR3 reads TGTGCCAGCAGCACAGGACAGGGGTTCTCGCATTTT. Translating gives CASSTGQGFSHF.

V usage is TRBV6-2 or TRBV6-3 and J usage is TRBJ1-5; D perhaps matches TRBD1 (5 bases). V dropped 2 bases and J dropped 2 bases, with 13 bases sitting between them. The CDR3 loop spans 16 amino acids. Germline V gives CDR1 MNHEY, CDR2 SVGEGT. CDR3 in amino acids: CASSYPAGAGNQPQHF. CDR3 coding DNA: TGTGCCAGCAGTTACCCTGCCGGGGCTGGCAATCAGCCCCAGCATTTT.

This clonotype was detected many times. The chain employs TRBV20-1 and TRBJ2-1; the D gene is possibly TRBD2 (6 bases). Per germline, CDR1 DFQATT and CDR2 SNEGSKA (reference sequence). This CDR3 contains 15 residues. Trimming left V 1 base short and J 2 bases short, with 12 bases between. The DNA of the CDR3 is TGCAGTGCTAGAGGGTCGACGGGGGCCTACAATGAGCAGTTCTTC. It specifies CSARGSTGAYNEQFF.

Many counts were recorded for this clonotype. J is TRBJ1-6 and V is TRBV20-1; no clear D gene. The V and J ends lost 1 base and 7 bases respectively, with 14 bases between them. Germline V gene data show CDR1 as DFQATT and CDR2 as SNEGSKA (reference sequence). This CDR3 comprises 15 residues. The CDR3: CSARAESTGNSPLHF. Written as DNA, the CDR3 is TGCAGTGCTAGAGCCGAAAGTACGGGGAATTCACCCCTCCACTTT.

This clonotype turned up a few times. A much larger clone differs by one base, so this may be a read error. This chain links TRBV12-3 or TRBV12-4 with TRBJ1-2; TRBD1 aligns across 9 bases. The CDR3 totals 15 residues. Here the CDR3 reads CTSSVTGGSFYGYTF. The CDR3 DNA reads as TGTACCAGCAGTGTCACAGGGGGCTCCTTCTATGGCTACACCTTC.

The V gene is TRBV29-1, the J gene TRBJ1-4; no reliable D call. Trimming shortened V by 4 bases and J by 4 bases, and 4 bases separated the two germline ends. This CDR3 is 11 amino acids long. Germline-derived CDR1 and CDR2 are SQVTM and ANQGSEA. CDR3 region: CSVARNEKLFF. The CDR3 nucleotides read TGCAGCGTTGCTCGTAATGAAAAACTGTTTTTT.

This clonotype showed up many times. The rearrangement links TRBV7-2 to TRBJ2-3, with 12 bases lining up with TRBD2. CDR1 and CDR2 (germline): SGHTA, FQGNSA. V lost 4 bases to trimming and J lost 3 bases; unmatched junction nucleotides: 8. This CDR3 is 17 amino acids long. CDR3 residues: CASSSRLAGEPTDTQYF. In DNA form, the CDR3 reads TGTGCCAGCAGCTCCAGACTAGCGGGGGAACCTACAGATACGCAGTATTTT.

This clonotype was detected many times. This chain joins TRBV20-1 and TRBJ1-2, with a tentative D call TRBD1 (5 bases). CDR3 size: 14 residues. The V and J ends lost 2 bases and 4 bases respectively, with 14 bases between them. Germline loops: CDR1 DFQATT, CDR2 SNEGSKA (reference sequence). CDR3 region: CSARPPGPTYGYTF. The CDR3 region has the DNA TGCAGTGCTAGACCGCCAGGGCCAACCTATGGCTACACCTTC.